This passage covers 19 T cell receptor beta chains from one sample sequenced in a study of blood T cell repertoires in COVID-19. TCRdb keeps only in-frame clones here, not all; method: immunoSEQ multiplex PCR. The sample lists about 180,000 clones, about 88% occurring once. Source material: peripheral blood. These receptors all come from a woman aged 30 to 39 with active or convalescent COVID-19.

The rearrangement links TRBV29-1 to TRBJ2-5; 7 bases fit TRBD2. The V gene end was trimmed by 2 bases and the J gene end by 5 bases; junction bases not matched to a gene: 8. CDR1 is SQVTM, CDR2 ANQGSEA, per germline. The CDR3 is made up of 14 amino acids. CDR3 loop: CSVELREPRETQYF. CDR3 nucleotide sequence: TGCAGCGTTGAATTGCGGGAGCCACGGGAGACCCAGTACTTC.

This chain connects TRBV5-4 to TRBJ1-1; TRBD1 agrees at 9 bases. Germline values: CDR1 SGHNT, CDR2 YYREEE (reference sequence). The CDR3 contains 14 residues. J gave up 1 base and V 3 bases, and 1 base lay outside the gene matches. CDR3: CASSWGQGNTEAFF. CDR3 in DNA: TGTGCCAGCAGCTGGGGACAGGGGAACACTGAAGCTTTCTTT.

This clone was seen only once. This chain joins TRBV10-3 and TRBJ2-7; possible D gene TRBD1, 6 bases. Between the trimmed V and J ends, which lost 6 bases and 7 bases, there was a span of 13 bases. This CDR3 contains 12 residues. Germline V lookup: CDR1 ENHRY, CDR2 SYGVKD. The CDR3 is CAIRDRYQEQYF. CDR3 nucleotide sequence: TGTGCCATCAGAGACAGGTACCAGGAGCAGTACTTC.

V usage is TRBV11-2 and J usage is TRBJ2-5, with 8 bases that match TRBD2. This CDR3 spans 15 amino acids. Germline V gives CDR1 SGHAT, CDR2 FQNNGV. The V gene end was trimmed by 2 bases and the J gene end by 2 bases; junction bases not matched to a gene: 4. CDR3 protein: CASSLTSGPQETQYF. In DNA form, the CDR3 reads TGTGCCAGCAGCTTAACTAGCGGCCCACAAGAGACCCAGTACTTC.

This chain links TRBV5-4 with TRBJ1-1, with unresolved D. The germline V gene has CDR1 SGHNT and CDR2 YYREEE (reference sequence). V was cut by 4 bases and J by 0 bases, with 4 bases left in between. CDR3 length equals 12 residues. In DNA, the CDR3 is TGTGCCAGCAGCCACATGAACACTGAAGCTTTCTTT. This codes for CASSHMNTEAFF.

The chain employs TRBV24-1 and TRBJ2-1, with 7 bases identical to TRBD1. The CDR3 is made up of 15 amino acids. Germline values: CDR1 KGHDR, CDR2 SFDVKD. J was trimmed by 5 bases and V by 4 bases; bases with no gene match: 7. CDR3 amino acids: CATSDRDRNNNEQFF. DNA for the CDR3: TGTGCCACCAGTGACCGGGACAGAAATAACAATGAGCAGTTCTTC.

This chain uses TRBV18 with TRBJ1-4, with no clear D. The germline V and J ends were trimmed by 3 bases and 6 bases, with 14 bases remaining between them. Per germline, CDR1 KGHSH and CDR2 LQKENI. This CDR3 region has 15 residues. CDR3 protein: CASSPPSGGDEKLFF. DNA for the CDR3: TGTGCCAGCTCACCCCCGTCTGGCGGGGATGAAAAACTGTTTTTT.

The CDR3 loop is CASRDIGSGYTF. DNA for the CDR3: TGTGCCAGCAGGGACATTGGAAGTGGCTACACCTTC. The chain links TRBV27 to TRBJ1-2; possible D gene TRBD1, 5 bases. The germline gives CDR1 MNHEY, CDR2 SMNVEV (reference sequence). There are 12 residues in the CDR3. The V end lost 6 bases, the J end lost 7 bases, and 12 bases lay between the germline ends.

This chain links TRBV11-2 with TRBJ1-1; D is unclear. The CDR3 has 13 amino acids. With 3 bases removed from V and 1 base from J, the gap between germline ends came to 6 bases. CDR1 and CDR2 (germline): SGHAT, FQNNGV. The CDR3 sequence: CASSLEANTEAFF. The CDR3 region has the DNA TGTGCCAGCAGCTTGGAGGCGAACACTGAAGCTTTCTTT. Combining the CDR3 with reference TRBV11-2 and TRBJ1-1 gives the whole variable domain EAGVAQSPRYKIIEKRQSVAFWCNPISGHATLYWYQQILGQGPKLLIQFQNNGVVDDSQLPKDRFSAERLKGVDSTLKIQPAKLEDSAVYLCASSLEANTEAFFGQGTRLTVV.

The rearrangement links TRBV5-1 to TRBJ1-1, with a weak D call TRBD1 (6 bases). The CDR3 loop spans 17 amino acids. Trimming shortened V by 4 bases and J by 8 bases, and 27 bases separated the two germline ends. Per germline, CDR1 SGHRS and CDR2 YFSETQ. The CDR3 DNA follows: TGCGCCAGCAGCCCGACAGGAAGCCCCTCACCCCTTTCAGAAGCTTTCTTT. This encodes CASSPTGSPSPLSEAFF.

This clone was seen a single time. V gene TRBV7-9 combines with J gene TRBJ2-7; D might be TRBD1 (6 bases). Trimming removed 8 bases at V and 5 bases at J, with 10 bases between. CDR1 is SEHNR and CDR2 is FQNEAQ in the germline V gene (reference sequence). The length of the CDR3 is 11 residues. The CDR3, as DNA: TGTGCCAGCTTACAGGGCAACGAGCAGTACTTC. Its translation is CASLQGNEQYF.

V is TRBV7-9 and J is TRBJ2-3; TRBD2 aligns across 9 bases. Germline V gives CDR1 SEHNR, CDR2 FQNEAQ (reference sequence). The CDR3 has 16 residues. V was pared by 0 bases and J by 3 bases, with 4 bases of the junction left unmatched. Written as DNA, the CDR3 is TGTGCCAGCAGCTTAGCTCCCCTAGCGGGGACAGATACGCAGTATTTT. Protein sequence: CASSLAPLAGTDTQYF.

The chain employs TRBV18 and TRBJ2-3; D uncertain. Trimming cost V 5 bases and J 3 bases, with 6 bases left between them. Germline V gene sequence: CDR1 KGHSH, CDR2 LQKENI. The CDR3 consists of 12 residues. For the CDR3, the DNA is TGTGCCAGCTCATCAGAAACAGATACGCAGTATTTT. Its translation is CASSSETDTQYF.

The chain recombines TRBV6-1 with TRBJ2-1; TRBD2 might be the D (6 bases). Germline lookup yields CDR1 MNHNS and CDR2 SASEGT. V shed 6 bases and J shed 9 bases, with 24 bases lying between them. This CDR3 has 16 residues. This CDR3 is CASRESPGLSMGEQFF. CDR3 DNA: TGTGCCAGCAGGGAAAGCCCGGGACTTAGTATGGGTGAGCAGTTCTTC.

This clone was observed a single time. The chain uses TRBV3-1 (or the pseudogene TRBV3-2) and TRBJ2-7; perhaps TRBD2 as D (6 bases). Germline V gene lookup returns CDR1 LGHDT and CDR2 YNNKEL (reference sequence). This CDR3 contains 13 residues. The CDR3 sequence: CASRAGNSYEQYF. The CDR3 coding sequence is TGTGCTTCCAGGGCGGGAAACTCCTACGAGCAGTACTTC.

The chain couples TRBV19 to TRBJ2-3; 8 nucleotides match TRBD2. V was clipped by 7 bases and J by 4 bases; unmatched bases: 10. The CDR3 length is 15 residues. Germline-derived CDR1 and CDR2 are LNHDA and SQIVND (reference sequence). The CDR3 is CASTWTSSRADTQYF. CDR3 DNA sequence: TGTGCCAGTACGTGGACTAGCTCCCGAGCAGATACGCAGTATTTT.

The rearrangement uses TRBV29-1 and TRBJ2-1; TRBD2 aligns across 10 bases. Per germline, CDR1 SQVTM and CDR2 ANQGSEA. After removal of 4 bases from V and 5 bases from J, the junction contained 8 bases not matched to a gene. This CDR3 is built from 15 residues. The CDR3 loop reads CSVGVTSGVNNEQFF. The CDR3 DNA reads as TGCAGCGTTGGGGTCACTAGCGGGGTAAACAATGAGCAGTTCTTC.

The rearrangement uses TRBV4-1 and TRBJ2-1, with D maybe TRBD1 (6 bases). V lost 4 bases and J 8 bases, leaving 21 bases between the germline ends. This CDR3 region has 16 residues. Germline V lookup: CDR1 MGHRA, CDR2 YSYEKL. The CDR3 loop reads CASSPSRDTVGDEQFF. The DNA for the CDR3 is TGCGCCAGCAGCCCAAGCCGGGACACGGTGGGGGATGAGCAGTTCTTC.

This clone was seen more than once but under ten times. This chain connects TRBV19 to TRBJ2-7; D possibly corresponds to TRBD1 (6 bases). Trimming removed 4 bases from V and 2 bases from J, with 12 bases in between. This CDR3 contains 14 residues. Germline values: CDR1 LNHDA, CDR2 SQIVND (reference sequence). In nucleotides, the CDR3 is TGTGCCAGTAGTACCTACAGGGATACCTACGAGCAGTACTTC. This encodes CASSTYRDTYEQYF.